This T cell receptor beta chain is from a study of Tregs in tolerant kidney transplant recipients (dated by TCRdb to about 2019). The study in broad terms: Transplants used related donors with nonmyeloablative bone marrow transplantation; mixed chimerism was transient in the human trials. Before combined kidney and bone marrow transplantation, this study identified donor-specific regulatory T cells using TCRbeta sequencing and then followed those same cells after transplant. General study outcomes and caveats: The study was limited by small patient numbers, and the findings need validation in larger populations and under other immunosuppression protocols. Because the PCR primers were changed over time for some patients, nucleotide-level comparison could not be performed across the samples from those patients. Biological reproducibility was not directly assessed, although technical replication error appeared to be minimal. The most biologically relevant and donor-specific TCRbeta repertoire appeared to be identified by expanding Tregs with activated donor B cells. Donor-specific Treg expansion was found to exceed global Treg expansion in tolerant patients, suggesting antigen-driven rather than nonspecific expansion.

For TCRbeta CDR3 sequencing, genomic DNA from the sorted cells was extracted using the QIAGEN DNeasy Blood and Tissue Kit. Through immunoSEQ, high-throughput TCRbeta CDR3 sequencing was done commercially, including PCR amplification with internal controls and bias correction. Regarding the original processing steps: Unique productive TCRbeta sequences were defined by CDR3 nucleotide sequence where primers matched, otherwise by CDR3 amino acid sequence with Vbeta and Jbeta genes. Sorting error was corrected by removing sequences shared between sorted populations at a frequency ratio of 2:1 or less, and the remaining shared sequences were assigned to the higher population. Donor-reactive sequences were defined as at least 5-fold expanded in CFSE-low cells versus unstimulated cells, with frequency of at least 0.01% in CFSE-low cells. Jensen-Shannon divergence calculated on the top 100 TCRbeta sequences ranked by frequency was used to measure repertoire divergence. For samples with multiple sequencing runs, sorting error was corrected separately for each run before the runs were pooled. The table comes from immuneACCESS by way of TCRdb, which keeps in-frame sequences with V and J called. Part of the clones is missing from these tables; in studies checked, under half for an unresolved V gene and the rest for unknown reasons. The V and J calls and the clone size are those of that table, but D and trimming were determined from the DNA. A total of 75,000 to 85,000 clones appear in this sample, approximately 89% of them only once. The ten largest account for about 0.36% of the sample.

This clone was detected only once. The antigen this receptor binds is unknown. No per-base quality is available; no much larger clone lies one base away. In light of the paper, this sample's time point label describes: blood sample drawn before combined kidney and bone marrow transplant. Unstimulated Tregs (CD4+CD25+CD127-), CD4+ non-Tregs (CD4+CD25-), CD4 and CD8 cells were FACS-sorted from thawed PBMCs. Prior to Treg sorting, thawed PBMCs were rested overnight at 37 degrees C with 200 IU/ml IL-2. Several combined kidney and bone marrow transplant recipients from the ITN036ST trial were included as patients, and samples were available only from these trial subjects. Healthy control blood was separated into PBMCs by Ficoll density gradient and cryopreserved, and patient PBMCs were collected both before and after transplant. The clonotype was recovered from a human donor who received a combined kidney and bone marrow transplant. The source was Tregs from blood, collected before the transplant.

The nucleotides are TGTGCCAGCTCACAACGTCGGACTAGCGGGAGTCAACGGTCTCCGTACTACAATGAGCAGTTCTTC. Translated, it reads CASSQRRTSGSQRSPYYNEQFF. The V gene is TRBV18 and the J gene is TRBJ2-1; TRBD2 lines up with 13 middle nucleotides. CDR1 is given as KGHSH and CDR2 as LQKENI, both from the germline V gene. V lost 4 bases and J lost 3 bases, and the count of bases not matched to a germline gene is 21. The CDR3, from cysteine to phenylalanine, totals 22 residues. Solely the CDR3 DNA is kept, with 66 bases framed from the first base.